The 23 T cell receptor beta chains listed next were all sequenced from one sample in a study of read filtering for tumor transcriptome and immune sequencing. From roughly 0.4 ug of RNA, a library with molecular barcoded alpha/delta and beta/gamma adaptors was made. TCRdb recomputed calls from the reads with MiXCR, one row per CDR3 protein. The repertoire includes about 24,000 distinct CDR3 sequences, around a fifth of them detected once, and about 51% sits in the top ten. The specimen was a population of CD138-negative cells sorted from bone marrow. The receptors were sampled from a donor at least 40 years old with multiple myeloma.

This clonotype has ten or more counts. This chain connects TRBV5-1 to TRBJ2-1; D call uncertain. The V gene's germline CDR1 is SGHRS and CDR2 YFSETQ. This CDR3 is built from 15 residues. Deletions cut 4 bases from V and 7 bases from J, with 18 bases between. The CDR3 sequence is CASSLYWPLGNEQFF. Written as DNA, the CDR3 is TGCGCCAGCAGCCTGTACTGGCCTCTGGGGAATGAGCAGTTCTTC.

Many counts were recorded for this clonotype. The rearrangement uses TRBV12-5 and TRBJ2-5; TRBD2 might be the D (6 bases). Trimming stripped 5 bases from V and 2 bases from J, with 15 bases between. The CDR3 has 15 residues. Germline assignment: CDR1 LGHNT and CDR2 FRNRAP. The CDR3 sequence: CASGPDAGSQETQYF. Written as DNA, the CDR3 is TGTGCTAGTGGTCCCGACGCGGGGTCACAAGAGACCCAGTACTTC. Looking up the rest from reference TRBV12-5 and TRBJ2-5 gives the full variable domain: DARVTQTPRHKVTEMGQEVTMRCQPILGHNTVFWYRQTMMQGLELLAYFRNRAPLDDSGMPKDRFSAEMPDATLATLKIQPSEPRDSAVYFCASGPDAGSQETQYFGPGTRLLVL.

Many counts were recorded for this clonotype. V is TRBV20-1 and J is TRBJ2-2, with 7 bases aligning to TRBD1. Germline-derived CDR1 and CDR2 are DFQATT and SNEGSKA (reference sequence). V dropped 4 bases and J dropped 5; count of bases not matched to a gene: 1. The CDR3 is made up of 12 amino acids. The DNA of the CDR3 is TGCAGTGCTAAACAGGGGACCGGGGAGCTGTTTTTT. Its translation is CSAKQGTGELFF.

This clonotype was recorded at least ten times. V is TRBV3-1 and J is TRBJ1-1, with D perhaps matching TRBD1 (5 bases). The CDR3 loop spans 15 amino acids. The germline CDR1 and CDR2 sequences are LGHDT and YNNKEL (reference sequence). The V end lost 3 bases, the J end lost 4 bases, and 15 bases lay between the germline ends. CDR3 loop: CASSHGDRASTEAFF. In nucleotides, the CDR3 is TGTGCCAGCAGCCACGGGGACCGGGCATCCACTGAAGCTTTCTTT.

This clonotype was counted ten times or more. The chain couples TRBV13 to TRBJ2-3; 8 bases align to TRBD1. V gave up 4 bases and J gave up 0 bases; unmatched junction bases: 3. Per the germline V gene, CDR1 is PRHDT and CDR2 is FYEKMQ (reference sequence). CDR3 length equals 15 residues. As DNA, the CDR3 is TGTGCCAGCAGCTCCCGACAGGGGAGCACAGATACGCAGTATTTT. Translated, it gives CASSSRQGSTDTQYF.

The rearrangement links TRBV12-3 or TRBV12-4 to TRBJ1-2; 8 bases map to TRBD1. This CDR3 is built from 14 residues. V was clipped by 4 bases and J by 9 bases; unmatched bases: 10. CDR3 region: CASSSGTGFHRYTF. CDR3 sequence (DNA): TGTGCCAGCAGTTCCGGGACAGGCTTTCACCGCTACACCTTC.

This clonotype appeared a single time. This may arise from a read error, as a much more abundant clone is one base away. The chain is built from TRBV24-1 and TRBJ2-5; D is possibly TRBD1 or TRBD2 (6 bases each). The assigned J gene may be wrong: the sequence end matches TRBJ2-1 better. Germline loops: CDR1 KGHDR, CDR2 SFDVKD. The length of the CDR3 is 15 residues. CDR3 loop: CATSGGGGPQETQFF. CDR3 bases: TGTGCCACCAGTGGAGGTGGGGGGCCCCAAGAGACCCAGTTCTTC.

As to this clonotype: With a far larger clone one base away, a read error is the likely cause. V gene TRBV3-1 combines with J gene TRBJ1-6; D is unresolved. Gene TRBJ1-1 matches the end of the DNA better, so the J call may be wrong. CDR1 LGHDT and CDR2 YNNKEL come from the germline V gene (reference sequence). The CDR3 has 13 amino acids. The DNA for the CDR3 is TGTGCCGGCAGCCTGTCGGGTACGGGTGAAGCTTTCTTT. Amino acid sequence: CAGSLSGTGEAFF.

This clonotype was seen ten or more times. The chain combines TRBV5-1 with TRBJ2-1; 11 nucleotides match TRBD2. V lost 4 bases, J lost 4 bases, and 4 bases stayed unmatched. CDR1 is SGHRS, CDR2 YFSETQ, per germline. This CDR3 region has 15 residues. CDR3 nucleotides: TGCGCCAGCAGCGAGACTAGCGGGGTTTACAATGAGCAGTTCTTC. Amino acids: CASSETSGVYNEQFF.

This clonotype has ten or more counts. This chain links TRBV20-1 with TRBJ2-3; the match to TRBD2 covers 8 bases. The germline CDR1 and CDR2 sequences are DFQATT and SNEGSKA (reference sequence). V shed 6 bases and J 0 bases; nucleotides not matched to a gene: 8. The CDR3 spans 15 residues. The DNA for the CDR3 is TGCAGTGCAGCGAGCGGGGGTACTAGCACAGATACGCAGTATTTT. Translation: CSAASGGTSTDTQYF.

This clonotype showed up many times. This chain's CDR3 is CASSYLGTGELFF. In DNA form, the CDR3 reads TGTGCCAGCAGTTACTTGGGGACCGGGGAGCTGTTTTTT. This chain links TRBV6-5 with TRBJ2-2; D gene uncertain. Germline lookup yields CDR1 MNHEY and CDR2 SVGAGI. V was trimmed by 1 base and J by 5 bases, leaving 5 bases between them. The CDR3 spans 13 residues.

This clonotype has more than one count but fewer than ten. This CDR3 is CSGSDSKETQYF. In nucleotides, the CDR3 is TGCAGCGGATCGGACTCAAAAGAGACCCAGTACTTC. The chain combines TRBV29-1 with TRBJ2-5, with D possibly matching TRBD2 (5 bases). This CDR3 region has 12 residues. Germline values: CDR1 SQVTM, CDR2 ANQGSEA. Trimming left V 7 bases short and J 3 bases short, with 12 bases between.

This clonotype was recorded at least ten times. The chain couples TRBV4-2 to TRBJ1-1, with a possible D match to TRBD1 (5 bases). Germline loops: CDR1 LGHNA, CDR2 YNFKEQ. The CDR3 is 14 residues long. V was pared by 0 bases and J by 11 bases, with 16 bases between. The CDR3 region is CASSQELGGTMAFF. As DNA, the CDR3 is TGTGCCAGCAGCCAAGAATTAGGAGGGACGATGGCTTTCTTT.

This clonotype has only a few counts. The CDR3: CASSPLAGETSTDTQYF. The CDR3 nucleotides are TGTGCCAGCAGCCCCCTAGCGGGGGAAACCAGCACAGATACGCAGTATTTT. The genes are TRBV7-8 and TRBJ2-3, with 10 nucleotides matching TRBD2. There are 17 residues in the CDR3. V shed 5 bases, J shed 0 bases, and the junction held 8 bases outside the gene matches. Germline V gene data show CDR1 as SGHVS and CDR2 as FQNEAQ.

This clonotype has more than one count but fewer than ten. The rearrangement joins TRBV2 to TRBJ1-2; D unresolved. Germline-derived CDR1 and CDR2 are SNHLY and FYNNEI. The V end lost 7 bases, the J end lost 0 bases, and 9 bases lay between the germline ends. This CDR3 has 13 residues. The CDR3 loop reads CASTRQPNYGYTF. The CDR3 DNA is TGTGCCAGCACGAGGCAACCTAACTATGGCTACACCTTC.

In its sample, this clonotype was seen many times. The V gene is TRBV19, the J gene TRBJ2-7; 9 positions match TRBD1. Germline lookup yields CDR1 LNHDA and CDR2 SQIVND (reference sequence). The CDR3 contains 15 residues. The ends lost 3 bases at V and 2 bases at J; junction bases unmatched: 5. The CDR3 region is CASSISGTGTYEQYF. The CDR3 DNA is TGTGCCAGTAGTATTTCGGGGACAGGGACCTACGAGCAGTACTTC.

In its sample, this clonotype was seen a few times. V usage is TRBV28 and J usage is TRBJ2-3, with 8 nucleotides matching TRBD1. Germline V CDR1 and CDR2: MDHEN, SYDVKM. With V trimmed by 7 bases and J by 1 base, 7 bases remained unmatched. This CDR3 region has 15 residues. DNA for the CDR3: TGTGCCAGCACCCCCGGACAGGGCGGCACAGATACGCAGTATTTT. This sequence encodes CASTPGQGGTDTQYF.

This clonotype was picked up many times. The chain links TRBV20-1 to TRBJ2-2; D is possibly TRBD1 (6 bases). The CDR3 covers 14 residues. Germline V gene sequence: CDR1 DFQATT, CDR2 SNEGSKA (reference sequence). V was trimmed by 2 bases and J by 3 bases, leaving 10 bases between them. CDR3 nucleotide sequence: TGCAGTGCTAGAAGGGACATCTACACCGGGGAGCTGTTTTTT. Its protein is CSARRDIYTGELFF.

The J gene is TRBJ1-4, the V gene TRBV28, with 10 bases fitting TRBD1. The CDR3 length is 12 residues. V dropped 8 bases and J dropped 8; count of bases not matched to a gene: 2. The germline gives CDR1 MDHEN, CDR2 SYDVKM. The CDR3 region has the DNA TGTGCCAGCGGGACAGGGGTGGAAAAACTGTTTTTT. The encoded protein is CASGTGVEKLFF.

This clonotype came up many times. The chain couples TRBV7-2 to TRBJ2-1; the match to TRBD1 covers 7 bases. Germline V gives CDR1 SGHTA, CDR2 FQGNSA. The CDR3 length is 17 residues. V was clipped by 1 base and J by 5 bases; unmatched bases: 11. DNA for the CDR3: TGTGCCAGCAGCTTAGAGTTCCTTAGGGGGCGCAACAATGAGCAGTTCTTC. This codes for CASSLEFLRGRNNEQFF.

This clonotype appeared many times. The gene calls are TRBV7-2 and TRBJ1-6; TRBD1 is a possible D gene (6 bases). Germline V gene sequence: CDR1 SGHTA, CDR2 FQGNSA. CDR3 length equals 16 residues. Trimming left V 6 bases short and J 0 bases short, with 12 bases between. The CDR3 protein is CASSWGQTSYNSPLHF. In DNA form, the CDR3 reads TGTGCCAGCAGTTGGGGGCAGACCTCCTATAATTCACCCCTCCACTTT.

Ten or more counts support this clonotype. This chain connects TRBV2 to TRBJ1-5; D is unclear. The ends were cut back, 6 bases at V and 4 bases at J, with 13 bases in the middle. Germline CDR1 and CDR2: SNHLY and FYNNEI. The CDR3 covers 14 residues. The CDR3 reads CASSEFRVNQPQHF. CDR3 coding DNA: TGTGCCAGCAGCGAGTTTAGGGTAAATCAGCCCCAGCATTTT. Supplemented by reference TRBV2 and TRBJ1-5, the full variable domain reads EPEVTQTPSHQVTQMGQEVILRCVPISNHLYFYWYRQILGQKVEFLVSFYNNEISEKSEIFDDQFSVERPDGSNFTLKIRSTKLEDSAMYFCASSEFRVNQPQHFGDGTRLSIL.

Points on this clonotype: A clone one base away is much larger, so this may be a read error. The chain has TRBV5-1 and TRBJ2-1; D unresolved. Germline CDR1 reads SGHRS; CDR2 reads YFSETQ. The CDR3 consists of 20 residues. The CDR3 loop is CASILVVEVFKVGSYNEQFF. In DNA form, the CDR3 reads TGCGCCAGCATCTTGGTGGTAGAAGTTTTCAAAGTGGGTTCCTACAATGAGCAGTTCTTC.